These 25 T cell receptor beta chains share one sample of origin, sequenced in a study of cytotoxic CD8 clonotypes in ibrutinib-treated CLL. Measured with immunoSEQ multiplex PCR; TCRdb has only the in-frame clones, and not every one. The data show approximately 300,000 clones, just under 80% seen once. Sequenced here: PBMCs, sampled before ibrutinib treatment. These receptors originate from a human donor with chronic lymphocytic leukemia.

The table lists this clone with a count of one. The V gene is TRBV5-1, the J gene TRBJ1-1; D might be TRBD1 (6 bases). Germline V lookup: CDR1 SGHRS, CDR2 YFSETQ. CDR3 length: 12 residues. Trimming cost V 4 bases and J 5 bases, with 9 bases left between them. The CDR3 spells CASSPGTTEAFF. The CDR3 nucleotides are TGCGCCAGCAGCCCCGGGACAACTGAAGCTTTCTTT.

This clone was recorded only once. The chain recombines TRBV27 with TRBJ1-2, with no clear D. CDR3 length equals 13 residues. Trimming stripped 9 bases from V and 2 bases from J, with 13 bases between. CDR1 is MNHEY, CDR2 SMNVEV, per germline (reference sequence). For the CDR3, the DNA is TGTGCCAGGCCACGGACGGGAAACTATGGCTACACCTTC. Residues: CARPRTGNYGYTF.

The rearrangement joins TRBV6-1 to TRBJ2-3; 7 bases are shared with TRBD2. V lost 8 bases to trimming and J lost 4 bases; unmatched junction nucleotides: 6. The CDR3 consists of 13 residues. CDR1 is MNHNS and CDR2 is SASEGT in the germline V gene. The chain's CDR3 is CASLSLASDTQYF. DNA of the CDR3: TGTGCCAGCCTATCACTAGCGTCAGATACGCAGTATTTT.

The chain has TRBV28 and TRBJ1-2, with D maybe TRBD1 (5 bases). This CDR3 has 13 amino acids. V lost 3 bases and J lost 8, with 13 bases in between. The germline V gene has CDR1 MDHEN and CDR2 SYDVKM. The CDR3 nucleotides are TGTGCCAGCAGTTTGAGGGGTAACGGCGGCTACACCTTC. Translating gives CASSLRGNGGYTF.

This clone was picked up a small number of times. The chain couples TRBV6-4 to TRBJ1-2; D is ambiguous. This CDR3 spans 15 amino acids. The V and J ends lost 2 bases and 0 bases respectively, with 10 bases between them. The germline V gene encodes CDR1 MRHNA and CDR2 SNTAGT. The CDR3 here is CASSDPRGPNYGYTF. The DNA of the CDR3 is TGTGCCAGCAGTGACCCACGAGGCCCTAACTATGGCTACACCTTC.

The chain couples TRBV5-4 to TRBJ2-3; D not resolved. Germline loops: CDR1 SGHNT, CDR2 YYREEE (reference sequence). The CDR3 extends over 14 amino acids. V gave up 0 bases and J gave up 4 bases, with 9 bases separating them. The CDR3 protein is CASSLGIPPDTQYF. The CDR3 DNA reads as TGTGCCAGCAGCTTGGGTATTCCCCCAGATACGCAGTATTTT.

This chain joins TRBV9 and TRBJ1-4; 7 bases are a match to TRBD1. Germline V CDR1 and CDR2: SGDLS, YYNGEE. V lost 0 bases, J lost 7 bases, and 12 bases stayed unmatched. CDR3 length: 17 amino acids. The chain's CDR3 is CASSVDGLKGGREKLFF. CDR3 coding DNA: TGTGCCAGCAGCGTAGACGGGTTGAAAGGGGGCCGTGAAAAACTGTTTTTT.

The chain carries TRBV15 and TRBJ2-5; D not certain. The V gene lost 1 base and the J gene lost 4 bases, with 7 bases spanning the gap. Germline V CDR1 and CDR2: LNHNV, YYDKDF (reference sequence). This CDR3 is 13 amino acids long. CDR3 in amino acids: CATSRAQRETQYF. The CDR3 region has the DNA TGTGCCACCAGCAGAGCGCAGAGAGAGACCCAGTACTTC.

The rearrangement joins TRBV6-5 to TRBJ2-3; 10 nucleotides match TRBD2. The CDR3 is made up of 15 amino acids. Germline V gene sequence: CDR1 MNHEY, CDR2 SVGAGI. Losses at the gene ends were 5 bases for V and 0 bases for J; bases not matched to a gene: 2. The CDR3 sequence: CASSPSGRSTDTQYF. CDR3 DNA: TGTGCCAGCAGTCCTAGCGGGAGAAGCACAGATACGCAGTATTTT.

This chain links TRBV9 with TRBJ2-7; a weak D match, TRBD1 (6 bases). The CDR3 length is 14 residues. Germline lookup yields CDR1 SGDLS and CDR2 YYNGEE. V was shortened by 0 bases and J by 12 bases, with 19 bases between the two germline ends. In DNA, the CDR3 is TGTGCCAGCAGCGTAGCCCCGAAACAGGGCTTCCTGTACTTC. It specifies CASSVAPKQGFLYF.

The chain employs TRBV19 and TRBJ2-7, with D unresolved. This CDR3 region has 14 residues. Germline-derived CDR1 and CDR2 are LNHDA and SQIVND (reference sequence). V lost 1 base and J 0 bases, leaving 7 bases between the germline ends. CDR3 nucleotide sequence: TGTGCCAGTAGTATAGCAGTGAGCTCCTACGAGCAGTACTTC. Translation gives CASSIAVSSYEQYF.

This clone showed up just a few times. V is TRBV11-2 and J is TRBJ2-1; TRBD1 matches at 9 bases. Germline V gene lookup returns CDR1 SGHAT and CDR2 FQNNGV. With V trimmed by 1 base and J by 13 bases, 8 bases remained unmatched. CDR3 length: 14 residues. The CDR3 DNA reads as TGTGCCAGCAGCTTAGCAGGGGGGACAGGGACCCAGTTCTTC. Its protein product is CASSLAGGTGTQFF. Based on the CDR3 plus reference TRBV11-2 and TRBJ2-1, the full variable domain is EAGVAQSPRYKIIEKRQSVAFWCNPISGHATLYWYQQILGQGPKLLIQFQNNGVVDDSQLPKDRFSAERLKGVDSTLKIQPAKLEDSAVYLCASSLAGGTGTQFFGPGTRLTVL.

This clone was seen just once. The rearrangement joins TRBV28 to TRBJ2-5, with 7 bases lining up with TRBD2. With 1 base clipped from V and 2 bases from J, the junction kept 4 bases outside the gene matches. Germline CDR1 reads MDHEN; CDR2 reads SYDVKM. The CDR3 is made up of 15 amino acids. This CDR3 reads CASSLFSGDQETQYF. The CDR3 DNA follows: TGTGCCAGCAGTTTATTCAGCGGGGATCAAGAGACCCAGTACTTC.

This clone appeared a few times. The V gene is TRBV30, the J gene TRBJ1-1; 8 bases are shared with TRBD1. In germline, CDR1 is GTSNPN, CDR2 SVGIG (reference sequence). The CDR3 has 13 amino acids. V dropped 4 bases and J dropped 5; count of bases not matched to a gene: 6. The CDR3 is CAWMSQGDTEAFF. The CDR3 nucleotides are TGTGCCTGGATGTCACAGGGGGATACTGAAGCTTTCTTT.

This clone was seen only a few times. The chain joins TRBV18 to TRBJ2-2, with 9 bases lining up with TRBD2. The CDR3 is 16 amino acids. The V and J ends lost 2 bases and 3 bases, in that order; junction bases with no gene match: 4. Germline-derived CDR1 and CDR2 are KGHSH and LQKENI. For the CDR3, the DNA is TGTGCCAGCTCACCAATAGCGGGAGTTGACACCGGGGAGCTGTTTTTT. Protein product: CASSPIAGVDTGELFF.

This clone was detected only a few times. The chain has TRBV20-1 and TRBJ1-1, with D unclear. The germline gives CDR1 DFQATT, CDR2 SNEGSKA (reference sequence). The CDR3 sequence is 8 residues long. In DNA, the CDR3 is TGCACCGGCACTGAAGCTTTCTTT. It is translated as CTGTEAFF.

The chain combines TRBV28 with TRBJ2-1; a weak D match, TRBD2 (6 bases). Per the germline V gene, CDR1 is MDHEN and CDR2 is SYDVKM. V was shortened by 4 bases and J by 3 bases, with 10 bases between the two germline ends. This CDR3 has 14 amino acids. CDR3 amino acids: CASSSPGSYNEQFF. In nucleotides, the CDR3 is TGTGCCAGCAGTTCACCCGGGAGCTACAATGAGCAGTTCTTC.

V usage is TRBV11-2 and J usage is TRBJ1-1, with TRBD1 as a possible D gene (6 bases). This CDR3 has 13 residues. Germline CDR1 SGHAT, CDR2 FQNNGV. Trimming removed 3 bases from V and 3 bases from J, with 8 bases in between. The chain's CDR3 is CASSLGQYTEAFF. The CDR3 DNA is TGTGCCAGCAGCTTGGGACAATACACTGAAGCTTTCTTT.

CDR3 protein: CASSLGFLPQETQYF. CDR3 in DNA: TGTGCCAGCAGCTTAGGGTTTCTACCCCAAGAGACCCAGTACTTC. The chain recombines TRBV7-9 with TRBJ2-5; D is undetermined. Germline V gene lookup returns CDR1 SEHNR and CDR2 FQNEAQ (reference sequence). The CDR3 spans 15 residues. The V and J ends lost 1 base and 1 base respectively, with 10 bases between them.

This clone appeared a few times. The rearrangement links TRBV27 to TRBJ2-5; TRBD2 might be the D (6 bases). The CDR3 contains 13 residues. Germline assignment: CDR1 MNHEY and CDR2 SMNVEV (reference sequence). V lost 2 bases and J 5 bases, leaving 9 bases between the germline ends. CDR3 amino acids: CASSLRGTETQYF. Here the CDR3 DNA reads TGTGCCAGCAGTTTACGCGGGACCGAGACCCAGTACTTC.

This clone appeared a single time. This sequence joins TRBV5-6 and TRBJ1-4; no clear D gene. This CDR3 is 14 amino acids long. Germline values: CDR1 SGHDT, CDR2 YYEEEE. The ends were cut back, 1 base at V and 4 bases at J, with 8 bases in the middle. CDR3 coding DNA: TGTGCCAGCAGCTTGCAACAGAATAATGAAAAACTGTTTTTT. Amino acids: CASSLQQNNEKLFF.

CDR3 protein: CASSQVSGTYEQYF. CDR3 coding DNA: TGTGCCAGCAGCCAAGTTAGCGGAACCTACGAGCAGTACTTC. The J gene is TRBJ2-7, the V gene TRBV14; a possible D gene is TRBD2 (6 bases). V dropped 1 base and J dropped 2 bases, with 9 bases sitting between them. The CDR3 totals 14 residues. Looked up from germline, CDR1 is SGHDN and CDR2 is FVKESK. The complete variable domain, with remaining parts taken from reference TRBV14 and TRBJ2-7, reads EAGVTQFPSHSVIEKGQTVTLRCDPISGHDNLYWYRRVMGKEIKFLLHFVKESKQDESGMPNNRFLAERTGGTYSTLKVQPAELEDSGVYFCASSQVSGTYEQYFGPGTRLTVT.

The chain uses TRBV28 and TRBJ1-2, with D maybe TRBD1 (5 bases). V was cut by 11 bases and J by 5 bases, with 24 bases left in between. The CDR3 runs to 15 residues. The germline V gene encodes CDR1 MDHEN and CDR2 SYDVKM. The CDR3 DNA follows: TGTGCCCTCTCTTGGGGGGAGGGGACTGCTTATGGCTACACCTTC. Protein product: CALSWGEGTAYGYTF.

In DNA, the CDR3 is TGTGCCAGCAGTTACTATAGGACAGATACGCAGTATTTT. This codes for CASSYYRTDTQYF. The rearrangement joins TRBV6-5 to TRBJ2-3; D remains ambiguous. Germline V gene lookup returns CDR1 MNHEY and CDR2 SVGAGI. There are 13 residues in the CDR3. Trimming took off 1 base at V and 3 bases at J, with 5 bases between the two ends.

The chain employs TRBV2 and TRBJ2-3; D unresolved. Germline CDR1 and CDR2: SNHLY and FYNNEI. V was clipped by 6 bases and J by 3 bases, with 13 bases between them. CDR3 length equals 14 residues. The CDR3 DNA follows: TGTGCCAGCAGCCCGGGTTTCATAACAGATACGCAGTATTTT. Its protein product is CASSPGFITDTQYF.